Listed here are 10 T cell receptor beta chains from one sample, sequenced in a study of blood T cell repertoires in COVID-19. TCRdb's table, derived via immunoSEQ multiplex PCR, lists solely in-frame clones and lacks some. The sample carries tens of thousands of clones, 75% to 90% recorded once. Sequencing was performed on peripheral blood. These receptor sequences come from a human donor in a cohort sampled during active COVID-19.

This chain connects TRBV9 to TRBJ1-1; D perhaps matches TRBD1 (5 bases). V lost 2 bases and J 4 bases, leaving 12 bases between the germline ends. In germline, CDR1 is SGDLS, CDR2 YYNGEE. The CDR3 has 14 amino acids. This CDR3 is CASSVRVVATEAFF. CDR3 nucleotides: TGTGCCAGCAGCGTCAGGGTCGTGGCCACTGAAGCTTTCTTT.

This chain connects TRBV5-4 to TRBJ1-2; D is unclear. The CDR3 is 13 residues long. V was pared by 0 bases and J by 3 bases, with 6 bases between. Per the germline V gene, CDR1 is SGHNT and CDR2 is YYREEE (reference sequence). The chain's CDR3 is CASSLVRDYGYTF. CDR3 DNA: TGTGCCAGCAGCTTGGTACGGGACTATGGCTACACCTTC. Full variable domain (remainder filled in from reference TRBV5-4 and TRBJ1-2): ETGVTQSPTHLIKTRGQQVTLRCSSQSGHNTVSWYQQALGQGPQFIFQYYREEENGRGNFPPRFSGLQFPNYSSELNVNALELDDSALYLCASSLVRDYGYTFGSGTRLTVV.

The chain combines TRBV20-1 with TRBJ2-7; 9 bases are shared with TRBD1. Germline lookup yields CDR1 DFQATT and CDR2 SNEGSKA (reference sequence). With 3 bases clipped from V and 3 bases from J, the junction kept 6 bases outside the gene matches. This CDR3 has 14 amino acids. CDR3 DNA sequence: TGCAGTGCTAGTCCGGGGACAGGGAGCTACGAGCAGTACTTC. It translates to CSASPGTGSYEQYF.

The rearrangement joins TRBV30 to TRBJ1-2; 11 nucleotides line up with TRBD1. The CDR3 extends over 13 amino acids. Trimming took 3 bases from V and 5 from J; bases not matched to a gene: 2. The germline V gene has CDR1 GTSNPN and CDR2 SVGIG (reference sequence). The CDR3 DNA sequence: TGTGCCTGGAGCGGACAGGGGGCTTATGGCTACACCTTC. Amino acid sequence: CAWSGQGAYGYTF.

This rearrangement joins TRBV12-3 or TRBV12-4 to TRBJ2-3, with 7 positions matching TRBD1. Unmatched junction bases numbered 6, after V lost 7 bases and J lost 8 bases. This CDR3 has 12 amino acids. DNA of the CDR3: TGTGCCAGCATTCTAGGGGGCGGTACGCAGTATTTT. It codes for CASILGGGTQYF.

The CDR3 DNA sequence: TGTGCCACCCAGAGAGCGGGGGGAGAGACCCAGTACTTC. Amino acid sequence: CATQRAGGETQYF. The chain recombines TRBV24-1 with TRBJ2-5; 9 nucleotides agree with TRBD2. V lost 9 bases and J lost 4; bases outside the gene matches: 5. The length of the CDR3 is 13 residues. Germline assignment: CDR1 KGHDR and CDR2 SFDVKD.

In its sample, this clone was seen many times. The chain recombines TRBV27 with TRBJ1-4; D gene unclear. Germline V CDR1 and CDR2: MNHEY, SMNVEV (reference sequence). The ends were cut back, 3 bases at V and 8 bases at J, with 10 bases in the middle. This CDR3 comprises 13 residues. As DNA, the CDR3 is TGTGCCAGCAGTTTTTCGTATGGCGAAAAACTGTTTTTT. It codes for CASSFSYGEKLFF.

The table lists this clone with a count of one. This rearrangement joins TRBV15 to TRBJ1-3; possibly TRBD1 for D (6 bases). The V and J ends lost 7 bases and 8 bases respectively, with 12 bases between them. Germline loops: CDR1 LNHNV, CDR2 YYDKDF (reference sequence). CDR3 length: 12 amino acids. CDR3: CATTRGKDTIYF. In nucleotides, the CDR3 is TGTGCCACCACCAGGGGCAAGGACACCATATATTTT.

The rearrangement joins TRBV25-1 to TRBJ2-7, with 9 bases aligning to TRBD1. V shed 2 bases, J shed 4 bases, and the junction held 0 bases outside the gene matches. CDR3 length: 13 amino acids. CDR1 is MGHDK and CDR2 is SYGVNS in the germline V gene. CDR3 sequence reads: CASSEGTGYEQYF. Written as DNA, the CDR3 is TGTGCCAGCAGTGAAGGGACAGGGTACGAGCAGTACTTC.

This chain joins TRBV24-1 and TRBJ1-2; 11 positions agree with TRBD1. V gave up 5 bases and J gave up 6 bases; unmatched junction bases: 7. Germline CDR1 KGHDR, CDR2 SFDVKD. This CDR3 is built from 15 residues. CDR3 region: CATSGGGTGGNGYTF. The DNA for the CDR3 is TGTGCCACCAGTGGAGGAGGGACAGGGGGAAATGGCTACACCTTC.